This entry lists 17 T cell receptor beta chains sequenced from one sample in a study of a mutant IDH1 vaccine in newly diagnosed glioma (dated by TCRdb to 2020 to 2023). These receptors' targets are unknown. The time point label on this specimen signifies: week 11, during vaccination. Each vaccine dose was 300 ug of a 20-mer mutant IDH1 peptide in Montanide, given subcutaneously with topical imiquimod. The library relied on the immunoSEQ multiplex PCR assay. The table comes from immuneACCESS by way of TCRdb, which keeps in-frame sequences with V and J called. Part of the clones is missing from these tables; in studies checked, under half for an unresolved V gene and the rest for unknown reasons. The sample table contains fewer than 70,000 clones; only one count was recorded for about nine tenths of them. Under 2% of the sample belongs to the ten largest clones. The material was PBMCs, obtained from a glioma patient whose treatment included an IDH1 peptide vaccine. These receptors all stem from a man aged 40-55 years with glioma.

The chain carries TRBV5-5 and TRBJ2-7; TRBD1 matches 7 bases. The CDR3 contains 15 residues. The junction had 7 bases not matched to a gene; V was cut back by 2 bases and J by 2 bases. Germline lookup yields CDR1 SGHKS and CDR2 YYEKEE (reference sequence). The CDR3 here is CASSFDPDRTYEQYV. The CDR3 DNA reads TGTGCCAGCAGCTTTGATCCGGACAGGACCTACGAGCAGTACGTC.

The gene calls are TRBV27 and TRBJ1-5; D may be TRBD1 (5 bases). The CDR3 covers 13 residues. Germline V gene lookup returns CDR1 MNHEY and CDR2 SMNVEV (reference sequence). V lost 4 bases and J lost 5, with 9 bases in between. CDR3 protein: CASSSGRDQPQHF. In DNA, the CDR3 is TGTGCCAGCAGTTCAGGCAGGGATCAGCCCCAGCATTTT.

The V call is TRBV10-1, the J call TRBJ1-1; 8 bases map to TRBD1. Germline CDR1 and CDR2: WNHNN and SYGVQD (reference sequence). The CDR3 has 14 amino acids. With V trimmed by 4 bases and J by 2 bases, 3 bases remained unmatched. CDR3 in amino acids: CASSAGTGNTEAFF. The CDR3 nucleotides read TGCGCCAGCAGTGCCGGGACAGGTAACACTGAAGCTTTCTTT.

CDR3 in amino acids: CASSESSTDLGNQPQHF. As DNA, the CDR3 is TGTGCCAGCAGTGAATCTTCGACAGATCTCGGCAATCAGCCCCAGCATTTT. This chain uses TRBV2 with TRBJ1-5; D is possibly TRBD1 (5 bases). The CDR3 extends over 17 amino acids. Trimming cost V 2 bases and J 2 bases, with 16 bases left between them. Germline V lookup: CDR1 SNHLY, CDR2 FYNNEI.

The chain is built from TRBV5-8 and TRBJ2-7; TRBD1 or TRBD2 may be the D gene (5 bases each). Germline V lookup: CDR1 SGHTS, CDR2 YDEGEE. This CDR3 comprises 13 residues. Trimming pared 3 bases from V and 9 bases from J, leaving 16 bases between. CDR3 sequence: CASSWGKGFGQYV. CDR3 nucleotide sequence: TGTGCCAGCAGCTGGGGGAAGGGATTCGGGCAGTACGTC.

This CDR3 is CASSAGTGFTQPQHF. CDR3 sequence (DNA): TGTGCCAGCAGCGCCGGGACAGGGTTTACTCAGCCCCAGCATTTT. J is TRBJ1-5 and V is TRBV7-2; TRBD1 matches 9 bases. In germline, CDR1 is SGHTA, CDR2 FQGNSA. The CDR3 is 15 residues long. J was trimmed by 6 bases and V by 5 bases; bases with no gene match: 8.

This clone is a singleton in its sample. This rearrangement joins TRBV27 to TRBJ1-4; D remains ambiguous. The CDR3 covers 12 residues. Trimming removed 5 bases at V and 10 bases at J, with 11 bases between. Germline CDR1 reads MNHEY; CDR2 reads SMNVEV (reference sequence). In nucleotides, the CDR3 is TGTGCCAGCAGTAACCTACACGGAAAACTGTTTTTT. Its protein is CASSNLHGKLFF.

This clone came up a few times. This chain joins TRBV6-1 and TRBJ2-3; D might be TRBD1 or TRBD2, each matching 5 bases. The germline V and J ends were trimmed by 4 bases and 1 base, with 12 bases remaining between them. There are 15 residues in the CDR3. Per germline, CDR1 MNHNS and CDR2 SASEGT. The CDR3 region is CASSGSGGGTDTQYF. The CDR3 DNA sequence: TGTGCCAGCAGTGGTAGTGGGGGAGGCACAGATACGCAGTATTTT.

The chain combines TRBV7-8 with TRBJ2-3; D ambiguous. With 0 bases removed from V and 0 bases from J, the gap between germline ends came to 4 bases. Germline-derived CDR1 and CDR2 are SGHVS and FQNEAQ. CDR3 size: 14 residues. The CDR3 coding sequence is TGTGCCAGCAGCTTAGCTCCAAGCACAGATACGCAGTATTTT. This translates into CASSLAPSTDTQYF.

The chain joins TRBV19 to TRBJ1-1, with TRBD1 matching 7 bases. There are 13 residues in the CDR3. J lost 4 bases, V lost 2 bases, and 1 base had no gene match. Germline loops: CDR1 LNHDA, CDR2 SQIVND (reference sequence). The CDR3 sequence: CASSIRDSTEAFF. The CDR3 nucleotides are TGTGCCAGTAGTATAAGGGACAGCACTGAAGCTTTCTTT.

V is TRBV2 and J is TRBJ1-6; D not resolved. The CDR3 is 14 amino acids. The V gene's germline CDR1 is SNHLY and CDR2 FYNNEI. V was clipped by 5 bases and J by 3 bases, with 8 bases between them. CDR3 sequence reads: CASSTGNYNSPLHF. For the CDR3, the DNA is TGTGCCAGCAGTACCGGGAACTATAATTCACCCCTCCACTTT.

The V and J genes are TRBV5-6 and TRBJ1-1, with D tentatively TRBD1 (5 bases). V lost 4 bases and J lost 0, with 10 bases in between. Germline V CDR1 and CDR2: SGHDT, YYEEEE. There are 14 residues in the CDR3. The CDR3 sequence is CASSLQQVNTEAFF. CDR3 nucleotides: TGTGCCAGCAGCCTTCAACAGGTGAACACTGAAGCTTTCTTT.

This clone was seen only a few times. V gene TRBV25-1 combines with J gene TRBJ1-3; D possibly corresponds to TRBD1 (5 bases). Germline V lookup: CDR1 MGHDK, CDR2 SYGVNS. The CDR3 loop spans 14 amino acids. The V and J ends lost 2 bases and 2 bases respectively, with 7 bases between them. CDR3 sequence (DNA): TGTGCCAGCAGTGAAGGGGGAGCTGGAAACACCATATATTTT. It specifies CASSEGGAGNTIYF.

This chain links TRBV28 with TRBJ2-5, with 7 bases aligning to TRBD1. Germline-derived CDR1 and CDR2 are MDHEN and SYDVKM. CDR3 length: 15 amino acids. V lost 2 bases, J lost 2 bases, and 5 bases stayed unmatched. This chain's CDR3 is CASSLGTDIQETQYF. The CDR3, as DNA: TGTGCCAGCAGTTTAGGGACAGACATTCAAGAGACCCAGTACTTC.

This clone was seen more than once but under ten times. The chain employs TRBV5-1 and TRBJ1-3, with TRBD1 matching over 7 bases. The V and J ends lost 7 bases and 4 bases, in that order; junction bases with no gene match: 11. There are 15 residues in the CDR3. Germline CDR1 is SGHRS and CDR2 is YFSETQ. Here the CDR3 DNA reads TGCGCCAGCCGCCAAACAGGGGCCGAGGGAAACACCATATATTTT. It encodes CASRQTGAEGNTIYF.

The V gene is TRBV30, the J gene TRBJ1-1; TRBD1 matches 7 bases. The V and J ends lost 2 bases and 7 bases, in that order; junction bases with no gene match: 4. Germline CDR1 is GTSNPN and CDR2 is SVGIG (reference sequence). The CDR3 totals 12 residues. CDR3 protein: CAWSLGGNEAFF. CDR3 sequence (DNA): TGTGCCTGGAGTTTAGGGGGCAATGAAGCTTTCTTT.

The chain recombines TRBV18 with TRBJ2-7; maybe TRBD1 (6 bases). V was shortened by 2 bases and J by 0 bases, with 11 bases between the two germline ends. Germline V lookup: CDR1 KGHSH, CDR2 LQKENI. The CDR3 totals 15 residues. CDR3 protein: CASSPDRSSSYEQYV. The DNA of the CDR3 is TGTGCCAGCTCACCAGACAGGTCGAGCTCCTACGAGCAGTACGTC.